This passage covers 5 T cell receptor beta chains from one sample sequenced in a study of technical replicates of blood from several donors. The protocol was immunoSEQ multiplex PCR, while the TCRdb copy is restricted to in-frame clones and leaves out a portion. This sample has 60,000 to 75,000 clones; around 87% occur once, and the top ten carry roughly 5.2%. Sample: PBMCs. These TCRs come from a human donor in good health. Some clones in this sample may be carry-over from other donors' samples.

The CDR3 DNA follows: TGTGCCAGCAGCCCACTGACAATGAACTATGGCTACACCTTC. It codes for CASSPLTMNYGYTF. V gene TRBV11-2 combines with J gene TRBJ1-2; no reliable D call. Germline V CDR1 and CDR2: SGHAT, FQNNGV. The CDR3 spans 14 residues. V was cut by 5 bases and J by 2 bases, with 12 bases left in between. Full variable domain (missing parts from reference TRBV11-2 and TRBJ1-2): EAGVAQSPRYKIIEKRQSVAFWCNPISGHATLYWYQQILGQGPKLLIQFQNNGVVDDSQLPKDRFSAERLKGVDSTLKIQPAKLEDSAVYLCASSPLTMNYGYTFGSGTRLTVV.

V is TRBV11-2 and J is TRBJ2-2; D gene ambiguous. Between the trimmed V and J ends, which lost 8 bases and 1 base, there was a span of 8 bases. From germline, CDR1 is SGHAT and CDR2 FQNNGV. The CDR3 consists of 13 residues. DNA for the CDR3: TGTGCCAGCCGAACGGTGAACACCGGGGAGCTGTTTTTT. This encodes CASRTVNTGELFF. Full variable domain (remainder filled in from reference TRBV11-2 and TRBJ2-2): EAGVAQSPRYKIIEKRQSVAFWCNPISGHATLYWYQQILGQGPKLLIQFQNNGVVDDSQLPKDRFSAERLKGVDSTLKIQPAKLEDSAVYLCASRTVNTGELFFGEGSRLTVL.

The gene calls are TRBV27 and TRBJ1-2, with 8 positions matching TRBD1. The V gene's germline CDR1 is MNHEY and CDR2 SMNVEV (reference sequence). The V and J ends lost 8 bases and 2 bases, in that order; junction bases with no gene match: 4. CDR3 size: 13 residues. CDR3: CASCRQGNYGYTF. The CDR3 nucleotides read TGTGCCAGCTGTAGACAGGGGAACTATGGCTACACCTTC.

V gene TRBV30 combines with J gene TRBJ2-2; 7 nucleotides match TRBD1. V lost 5 bases to trimming and J lost 0 bases; unmatched junction nucleotides: 3. Germline V gives CDR1 GTSNPN, CDR2 SVGIG (reference sequence). The length of the CDR3 is 14 residues. The CDR3: CAWQGVSNTGELFF. Here the CDR3 DNA reads TGTGCCTGGCAGGGGGTATCGAACACCGGGGAGCTGTTTTTT.

The J gene is TRBJ2-7, the V gene TRBV27; tentative D call: TRBD2 (5 bases). Germline loops: CDR1 MNHEY, CDR2 SMNVEV (reference sequence). CDR3 length equals 13 residues. Trimming left V 3 bases short and J 3 bases short, with 9 bases between. The CDR3 protein is CASSLEAGYEQYF. DNA for the CDR3: TGTGCCAGCAGTTTGGAGGCGGGCTACGAGCAGTACTTC.